One TCR beta chain is described in this entry. Germline V gives CDR1 MNHEY, CDR2 SMNVEV (reference sequence). The junction had 4 bases not matched to a gene; V was cut back by 2 bases and J by 3 bases. This CDR3 has 14 amino acids. This sample was taken from a study of blood T cell repertoires in COVID-19. Study-level information: Donors in the United States, Italy and Spain gave samples during acute or convalescent COVID-19. In each case, the material was cDNA or gDNA derived from T cells, B-cell-depleted T cells, or PBMCs.

Authors' processing steps: Reference gene primer amplification gave estimated nucleated cell counts. Sequencing was performed with immunoSEQ multiplex PCR; in TCRdb, only in-frame clones are kept and a portion is missing. The DNA gave D and trimming, while V, J and clone size come from that table. The sample shows about 280,000 clones, approximately 85% of them seen only once. V and J are TRBV27 and TRBJ2-7; 7 bases agree with TRBD2. The sample consisted of peripheral blood. This clonotype originated in a man in his fifties with active or convalescent COVID-19. The CDR3 DNA is TGTGCCAGCAGTTTAAACGGGAGGTTCTACGAGCAGTACTTC. This sequence encodes CASSLNGRFYEQYF.